This TCR beta chain was sequenced in a study of T cells in Graves' hyperthyroidism and ophthalmopathy. Study-level background: Once the initial diagnosis was made, peripheral blood was obtained before any treatment. General observations from the study: In blood, most of the thyroid clonotypes expanded above 0.001 were also present.

As to this clonotype: What it binds is unknown.

Amplified TCR beta CDR3 regions came from RNA transcripts. TCR CDR3 underwent first-round RT-PCR with the HTBI primer set. TCRdb re-analysed the multiplex PCR reads in MiXCR, keeping a single row per CDR3 protein. The table has 95,000 to 100,000 distinct CDR3 sequences, roughly 49% seen once; the top ten hold roughly 26%. This CDR3 has 17 amino acids. Trimming removed 3 bases at V and 1 base at J, with 17 bases between. Germline V gene lookup returns CDR1 SGHKS and CDR2 YYEKEE (reference sequence). Newly diagnosed hyperthyroidism, duration under 2 months, in patients aged 18 to 65. About 10 ml of fresh peripheral blood supplied the PBMCs.

This sequence was found in a woman aged 40 to 50 with Graves' hyperthyroidism. Sequencing was performed on blood. This rearrangement joins TRBV5-5 to TRBJ1-5; TRBD1 might be the D (6 bases). This CDR3 is CASSWWDTGESNQPQHF. For the CDR3, the DNA is TGTGCCAGCAGCTGGTGGGACACCGGGGAGAGCAATCAGCCCCAGCATTTT.